Each of the 17 T cell receptor beta chains below was sequenced from the same sample in a study of T cell changes during pregnancy in multiple sclerosis. Using immunoSEQ multiplex PCR, the repertoire was profiled, and TCRdb retains in-frame clones only, with some absent. The sample includes approximately 22,000 clones, 85% to 95% seen only once; the top ten take roughly 6.1%. Source: CD8+ T cells from peripheral blood mononuclear cells, taken in the third trimester of pregnancy. The receptors come from a female donor with multiple sclerosis, enrolled in a pregnancy study.

V gene TRBV30 combines with J gene TRBJ2-1; D call uncertain. Trimming cost V 2 bases and J 2 bases, with 13 bases left between them. The CDR3 covers 15 residues. Germline V gives CDR1 GTSNPN, CDR2 SVGIG (reference sequence). The CDR3 nucleotides are TGTGCCTGGAGTTTGGCGGCCCCAGCCTACAATGAGCAGTTCTTC. It codes for CAWSLAAPAYNEQFF.

J is TRBJ2-7 and V is TRBV4-1, with 7 bases identical to TRBD1. Unmatched junction bases numbered 9, after V lost 6 bases and J lost 1 base. Germline values: CDR1 MGHRA, CDR2 YSYEKL. This CDR3 has 15 amino acids. Written as DNA, the CDR3 is TGCGCCAGCAGTCAGGCGACGGGACAGTCCTACGAGCAGTACTTC. Translation: CASSQATGQSYEQYF.

V usage is TRBV28 and J usage is TRBJ1-2; TRBD1 aligns across 10 bases. Losses at the gene ends were 4 bases for V and 4 bases for J; bases not matched to a gene: 9. In germline, CDR1 is MDHEN, CDR2 SYDVKM. The CDR3 spans 16 residues. The CDR3 coding sequence is TGTGCCAGCAGTTCTCGCCCGGGACAGGGGATCTATGGCTACACCTTC. Its protein is CASSSRPGQGIYGYTF.

V gene TRBV6-4 combines with J gene TRBJ2-3; maybe TRBD2 (6 bases). Deletions cut 4 bases from V and 3 bases from J, with 8 bases between. Germline V gene lookup returns CDR1 MRHNA and CDR2 SNTAGT. This CDR3 spans 13 amino acids. CDR3 residues: CASSVGTTDTQYF. The CDR3 DNA sequence: TGTGCCAGCAGTGTCGGGACTACAGATACGCAGTATTTT.

The chain uses TRBV29-1 and TRBJ1-2; D ambiguous. The germline V gene has CDR1 SQVTM and CDR2 ANQGSEA. Trimming removed 4 bases at V and 4 bases at J, with 22 bases between. The CDR3 spans 16 residues. CDR3 amino acids: CSVGGELFEGAYGYTF. The CDR3 coding sequence is TGCAGCGTTGGTGGGGAGCTGTTCGAGGGTGCCTATGGCTACACCTTC.

The V gene is TRBV10-3, the J gene TRBJ1-2; 7 bases match TRBD1. Germline V gene lookup returns CDR1 ENHRY and CDR2 SYGVKD. The CDR3 consists of 13 residues. Germline trimming cut 6 bases from V and 6 bases from J; bases unmatched to any gene: 7. CDR3 DNA: TGTGCCATCAGCGGACAGGTAGGGGATGGCTACACCTTC. This sequence encodes CAISGQVGDGYTF.

This clone was picked up one time. This sequence joins TRBV7-9 and TRBJ1-1; D is possibly TRBD1 (6 bases). The CDR3 covers 13 residues. CDR1 is SEHNR, CDR2 FQNEAQ, per germline (reference sequence). Trimming shortened V by 5 bases and J by 6 bases, and 13 bases separated the two germline ends. CDR3 nucleotides: TGTGCCAGCAGCAGACCAGGGGACCCTGAAGCTTTCTTT. It encodes CASSRPGDPEAFF.

Worth noting for this clone: Other nucleotide sequences from this sample produce the same CDR3. The chain carries TRBV5-1 and TRBJ2-7; a possible D gene is TRBD2 (5 bases). V was shortened by 2 bases and J by 6 bases, with 6 bases between the two germline ends. The CDR3 length is 11 residues. The germline V gene has CDR1 SGHRS and CDR2 YFSETQ. CDR3 DNA: TGCGCCAGCAGCTTAGGAGGCGAGCAGTACTTC. This translates into CASSLGGEQYF.

The chain carries TRBV9 and TRBJ2-3, with no clear D. The germline gives CDR1 SGDLS, CDR2 YYNGEE. The CDR3 has 15 amino acids. Trimming shortened V by 4 bases and J by 3 bases, and 15 bases separated the two germline ends. The CDR3 DNA follows: TGTGCCAGCAGCACCCGCCGACAAGGTACAGATACGCAGTATTTT. Protein sequence: CASSTRRQGTDTQYF.

The chain uses TRBV6-5 and TRBJ2-1; D is undetermined. Trimming took off 0 bases at V and 8 bases at J, with 8 bases between the two ends. The CDR3 is 13 residues long. Germline V gene lookup returns CDR1 MNHEY and CDR2 SVGAGI. The DNA of the CDR3 is TGTGCCAGCAGTTACTCGGTGACATATGAGCAGTTCTTC. Amino acid sequence: CASSYSVTYEQFF.

This clone showed up just once. The CDR3 DNA is TGTGCCAGCAGTATCCTCGGGACTAGCGTTTACAATGAGCAGTTCTTC. Translating gives CASSILGTSVYNEQFF. The genes are TRBV28 and TRBJ2-1; TRBD2 aligns across 10 bases. From germline, CDR1 is MDHEN and CDR2 SYDVKM. This CDR3 is built from 16 residues. Trimming removed 5 bases from V and 4 bases from J; junction bases left unmatched: 8.

The CDR3 here is CASSSGRVQYF. As DNA, the CDR3 is TGTGCCAGCAGTTCGGGTCGCGTGCAGTACTTC. This chain links TRBV27 with TRBJ2-7; D remains ambiguous. The germline V gene encodes CDR1 MNHEY and CDR2 SMNVEV (reference sequence). Trimming cost V 4 bases and J 9 bases, with 10 bases left between them. This CDR3 has 11 amino acids.

The rearrangement joins TRBV12-5 to TRBJ1-2; maybe TRBD1 (5 bases). Trimming cost V 7 bases and J 0 bases, with 12 bases left between them. Germline CDR1 and CDR2: LGHNT and FRNRAP. This CDR3 has 14 amino acids. The CDR3 sequence is CASEPWGANYGYTF. CDR3 in DNA: TGTGCTAGTGAACCTTGGGGGGCTAACTATGGCTACACCTTC. Full variable domain (outside the CDR3, taken from reference TRBV12-5 and TRBJ1-2): DARVTQTPRHKVTEMGQEVTMRCQPILGHNTVFWYRQTMMQGLELLAYFRNRAPLDDSGMPKDRFSAEMPDATLATLKIQPSEPRDSAVYFCASEPWGANYGYTFGSGTRLTVV.

CDR3 sequence reads: CASSPDQETQYF. For the CDR3, the DNA is TGTGCCAGCAGTCCCGACCAAGAGACCCAGTACTTC. The chain combines TRBV27 with TRBJ2-5; D is undetermined. V gave up 5 bases and J gave up 0 bases, with 4 bases separating them. There are 12 residues in the CDR3. Germline CDR1 reads MNHEY; CDR2 reads SMNVEV (reference sequence).

In this sample, this clone turned up once. The chain has TRBV6-5 and TRBJ2-7; the D gene is possibly TRBD2 (6 bases). V was trimmed by 0 bases and J by 1 base, leaving 13 bases between them. CDR1 is MNHEY, CDR2 SVGAGI, per germline. This CDR3 has 16 residues. CDR3 coding DNA: TGTGCCAGCAGTTACTCGTTGGAGGGACCTTCCTACGAGCAGTACTTC. It encodes CASSYSLEGPSYEQYF.

This rearrangement joins TRBV28 to TRBJ2-7, with D possibly TRBD2 on 6 matching bases. Looked up from germline, CDR1 is MDHEN and CDR2 is SYDVKM. V was cut by 5 bases and J by 4 bases, with 12 bases left in between. The CDR3 runs to 13 residues. CDR3 bases: TGTGCCAGCAGTAGTAGCGGTCCATACGAGCAGTACTTC. This sequence encodes CASSSSGPYEQYF.

This chain uses TRBV5-5 with TRBJ2-1, with 7 positions matching TRBD1. Losses at the gene ends were 2 bases for V and 2 bases for J; bases not matched to a gene: 1. The germline gives CDR1 SGHKS, CDR2 YYEKEE (reference sequence). The CDR3 spans 14 residues. The CDR3 region has the DNA TGTGCCAGCAGCTTAGGGACAGCCTACAATGAGCAGTTCTTC. Protein: CASSLGTAYNEQFF.